This is a list of T cell receptor beta chains from one sample in a study of blood T cell repertoires in COVID-19. Assay used: immunoSEQ multiplex PCR; TCRdb lists only in-frame clones, some missing. The sample has a few hundred thousand clones; 75% to 85% are singletons. The specimen sequenced was peripheral blood. These receptors all stem from a woman older than 75 with COVID-19, enrolled during active disease. The CDR3 runs from the conserved cysteine through the conserved F or W. The D gene is left open where the match is weak. Clone size is not always given. Where it is, it says once, few, many or a class for expanded clones.

CDR3 protein | CDR3 DNA | J gene | D gene | clone size | V gene
CASSPAQGGYTF | TGCGCCAGCAGCCCGGCCCAGGGAGGCTACACCTTC | TRBJ1-2 | NA | NA | TRBV5-1
CASSEDWSGGLYGYTF | TGCGCCAGCAGTGAGGATTGGTCAGGCGGACTCTATGGCTACACCTTC | TRBJ1-2 | NA | NA | TRBV10-2
CASSPPGLGSYEQYF | TGTGCCAGCAGCCCTCCTGGACTGGGTTCCTACGAGCAGTACTTC | TRBJ2-7 | NA | NA | TRBV28
CASSLEQILGYTF | TGTGCCAGCAGCTTAGAACAGATCCTTGGCTACACCTTC | TRBJ1-2 | NA | NA | TRBV7-9
CASSSGQTYEQYF | TGTGCCAGCAGTTCGGGACAAACCTACGAGCAGTACTTC | TRBJ2-7 | NA | NA | TRBV12-3/TRBV12-4
CATWDRPYEQYF | TGTGCCACCTGGGACAGACCCTACGAGCAGTACTTC | TRBJ2-7 | TRBD1 | NA | TRBV6-5
CASTWTGEGGAYGYTF | TGTGCCAGCACGTGGACAGGGGAGGGGGGGGCCTATGGCTACACCTTC | TRBJ1-2 | TRBD1 | NA | TRBV27
CASSSRSPGFNYGYTF | TGTGCCAGTAGTTCTAGGAGCCCAGGGTTCAACTATGGCTACACCTTC | TRBJ1-2 | NA | NA | TRBV19
CASSPAPDRPYGYTF | TGTGCCAGCTCACCCGCCCCCGACAGGCCCTATGGCTACACCTTC | TRBJ1-2 | NA | NA | TRBV18
CASSIGDRGSTDTQYF | TGTGCCAGTAGTATTGGGGACAGGGGTAGCACAGATACGCAGTATTTT | TRBJ2-3 | TRBD1 | once | TRBV19
CASSQDVTGGGQPQHF | TGTGCCAGCAGCCAAGACGTAACAGGGGGAGGGCAGCCCCAGCATTTT | TRBJ1-5 | TRBD1 | NA | TRBV4-2
CAGEGGSTEAFF | TGTGCCGGGGAGGGGGGGAGCACTGAAGCTTTCTTT | TRBJ1-1 | NA | once | TRBV7-9
CASRTDRMNTEAFF | TGTGCCAGTAGGACGGACAGAATGAACACTGAAGCTTTCTTT | TRBJ1-1 | NA | NA | TRBV19
CASRKGGGPSLSAVF | TGTGCCAGTAGAAAGGGGGGAGGGCCTTCTTTGAGTGCGGTCTTC | TRBJ2-1 | NA | NA | TRBV19
CAWSLRGQGHETQYF | TGTGCCTGGAGCCTCCGGGGACAGGGCCACGAGACCCAGTACTTC | TRBJ2-5 | TRBD1 | NA | TRBV30
CASSPMGGNYGYTF | TGTGCCAGCAGCCCCATGGGGGGAAACTATGGCTACACCTTC | TRBJ1-2 | NA | NA | TRBV9